What follows are 15 T cell receptor beta chains derived from one specimen sequenced in a study of cytomegalovirus exposure and HLA in healthy donors. Primers included in the PCR were 60 Vbeta and 13 Jbeta primers. Clones were sequenced by immunoSEQ multiplex PCR, and TCRdb holds only the in-frame ones, with some missing. The sample lists some 160,000 clones, roughly 80% occurring once. The sample was PBMCs. These TCRs come from a woman aged 25 to 45 in good health and CMV-seronegative.

J is TRBJ1-1 and V is TRBV5-4; D may be TRBD1 (5 bases). CDR1 SGHNT and CDR2 YYREEE come from the germline V gene (reference sequence). The CDR3 covers 15 residues. Deletions cut 4 bases from V and 0 bases from J, with 13 bases between. In DNA form, the CDR3 reads TGTGCCAGCAGCGGGGGGGGAGGCATGAACACTGAAGCTTTCTTT. Protein: CASSGGGGMNTEAFF.

This chain joins TRBV12-5 and TRBJ1-2; D is perhaps TRBD1 (5 bases). From germline, CDR1 is LGHNT and CDR2 FRNRAP. V lost 7 bases, J lost 9 bases, and 18 bases lay in between. The CDR3 length is 13 residues. The CDR3 is CASVPDTSLSYTF. The DNA of the CDR3 is TGTGCTAGTGTCCCGGACACTTCCCTAAGCTACACCTTC.

The genes are TRBV5-8 and TRBJ1-6, with a possible D match to TRBD1 (5 bases). Deletions cut 2 bases from V and 7 bases from J, with 10 bases between. The CDR3 covers 14 residues. Germline V gene data show CDR1 as SGHTS and CDR2 as YDEGEE. CDR3: CASSLGRENSPLHF. The CDR3 DNA sequence: TGTGCCAGCAGCTTAGGCAGGGAAAATTCACCCCTCCACTTT.

The chain recombines TRBV2 with TRBJ2-3; the match to TRBD2 covers 7 bases. Trimming took 7 bases from V and 5 from J; bases not matched to a gene: 6. Germline V CDR1 and CDR2: SNHLY, FYNNEI. This CDR3 has 13 amino acids. The CDR3 DNA reads as TGTGCCAGCAAAGGGGAGGGCATAGATACGCAGTATTTT. It encodes CASKGEGIDTQYF.

The chain carries TRBV28 and TRBJ2-4, with 9 positions matching TRBD1. Germline trimming cut 6 bases from V and 2 bases from J; bases unmatched to any gene: 14. Germline CDR1 MDHEN, CDR2 SYDVKM. The CDR3 loop spans 18 amino acids. The CDR3 nucleotides read TGTGCCAGCAGCGTGGGGAACAGGGGGCGCATCACCAAAAACATTCAGTACTTC. It codes for CASSVGNRGRITKNIQYF.

This chain joins TRBV4-1 and TRBJ2-1, with 8 bases fitting TRBD2. CDR1 MGHRA and CDR2 YSYEKL come from the germline V gene. The ends lost 0 bases at V and 3 bases at J; junction bases unmatched: 7. The CDR3 length is 17 residues. The chain's CDR3 is CASSQDFGLANYNEQFF. CDR3 DNA sequence: TGCGCCAGCAGCCAAGACTTCGGACTAGCAAACTACAATGAGCAGTTCTTC.

The rearrangement links TRBV18 to TRBJ2-3; 9 positions agree with TRBD1. Germline V lookup: CDR1 KGHSH, CDR2 LQKENI. The CDR3 runs 15 residues. J gave up 3 bases and V 8 bases, and 9 bases lay outside the gene matches. CDR3 nucleotides: TGTGCCAGCGCCCCACTACAGGGGGCAACAGATACGCAGTATTTT. It is translated as CASAPLQGATDTQYF.

The chain uses TRBV7-3 and TRBJ2-7; perhaps TRBD2 as D (5 bases). This CDR3 has 15 residues. The germline V and J ends were trimmed by 4 bases and 0 bases, with 13 bases remaining between them. Per germline, CDR1 SGHTA and CDR2 FQGTGA. For the CDR3, the DNA is TGTGCCAGCAGCTCTAATGCCCGGGGCTCCTACGAGCAGTACTTC. Encoded protein: CASSSNARGSYEQYF.

The chain combines TRBV5-4 with TRBJ1-2; possible D gene TRBD1, 5 bases. Germline V gives CDR1 SGHNT, CDR2 YYREEE (reference sequence). The CDR3 is 13 residues long. Trimming took off 2 bases at V and 4 bases at J, with 9 bases between the two ends. The CDR3 reads CASSFNGGYGYTF. The DNA of the CDR3 is TGTGCCAGCAGCTTTAACGGGGGCTATGGCTACACCTTC.

Points on this clone: A junction boundary mismatches the germline segment, possibly from a read error. This chain links TRBV7-7 with TRBJ2-7, with D perhaps matching TRBD2 (6 bases). The CDR3 covers 13 residues. Germline V lookup: CDR1 SSHAT, CDR2 FNYEAQ (reference sequence). As DNA, the CDR3 is TGTGCTAGCAGCCCCGGAGGGTCCTACGAGCAGTACTTC. The encoded protein is CASSPGGSYEQYF.

The table lists this clone with a few counts. CDR3 region: CASSLNPPYGYTF. As DNA, the CDR3 is TGTGCCAGCAGCTTAAATCCCCCTTATGGCTACACCTTC. This chain uses TRBV13 with TRBJ1-2, with unresolved D. V was shortened by 2 bases and J by 5 bases, with 9 bases between the two germline ends. CDR1 is PRHDT and CDR2 is FYEKMQ in the germline V gene (reference sequence). This CDR3 is built from 13 residues.

The gene calls are TRBV9 and TRBJ2-7; a weak D match, TRBD1 (5 bases). V shed 4 bases and J shed 1 base, with 15 bases lying between them. The germline V gene encodes CDR1 SGDLS and CDR2 YYNGEE. The CDR3 extends over 15 amino acids. CDR3 DNA sequence: TGTGCCAGCAGCCCAGGACACCTCCTTTCCTACGAGCAGTACTTC. This codes for CASSPGHLLSYEQYF.

Written as DNA, the CDR3 is TGTGCCAGCAGCCAATTGGGACAGGGGAGCACAGATACGCAGTATTTT. It specifies CASSQLGQGSTDTQYF. V and J are TRBV2 and TRBJ2-3; the match to TRBD1 covers 10 bases. The CDR3 is 16 residues long. V gave up 6 bases and J gave up 0 bases; unmatched junction bases: 6. Germline assignment: CDR1 SNHLY and CDR2 FYNNEI.

The chain uses TRBV18 and TRBJ1-1; no clear D gene. Trimming pared 4 bases from V and 10 bases from J, leaving 10 bases between. The CDR3 sequence is 11 residues long. Germline CDR1 KGHSH, CDR2 LQKENI. The CDR3: CASSQGTGAFF. The DNA for the CDR3 is TGTGCCAGCTCACAAGGCACGGGAGCTTTCTTT.

This clone came up a few times. The genes are TRBV21-1 and TRBJ1-1. TRBV21-1 counts as a pseudogene. The CDR3 loop spans 14 amino acids. CDR3 sequence: CASSKARVYTEAFF. CDR3 sequence (DNA): TGTGCCAGCAGCAAAGCGCGGGTTTACACTGAAGCTTTCTTT.